Below, 25 T cell receptor beta chains from the same sample are listed, as sequenced in a study of OX40 agonist ivuxolimab in advanced cancers. Assay: immunoSEQ multiplex PCR; the TCRdb copy retains only in-frame clones and omits some. The sample consists of about 65,000 clones, more than 80% of them appearing once. The starting material was CD4+ or CD8+ T cells sorted from blood, obtained in a trial of the OX40 agonist ivuxolimab. All receptors come from an adult with an advanced solid tumor such as melanoma, head and neck, liver or kidney cancer.

This clone was seen once. The rearrangement joins TRBV12-5 to TRBJ1-1; D unresolved. The germline CDR1 and CDR2 sequences are LGHNT and FRNRAP. The CDR3 extends over 13 amino acids. V lost 7 bases to trimming and J lost 0 bases, with 9 bases between them. CDR3 sequence: CASARTVNTEAFF. Written as DNA, the CDR3 is TGTGCTAGTGCTAGGACGGTGAACACTGAAGCTTTCTTT.

The chain joins TRBV29-1 to TRBJ2-3; D uncertain. The CDR3 is 12 amino acids. Trimming took 7 bases from V and 1 from J, leaving 9 bases between them. Germline V CDR1 and CDR2: SQVTM, ANQGSEA. The CDR3 spells CSAKTGTDTQYF. DNA of the CDR3: TGCAGCGCGAAGACGGGCACAGATACGCAGTATTTT.

This clone was seen only a few times. The chain has TRBV20-1 and TRBJ2-1; D unresolved. V was clipped by 5 bases and J by 10 bases, with 12 bases between them. Germline values: CDR1 DFQATT, CDR2 SNEGSKA (reference sequence). This CDR3 is built from 11 residues. The CDR3 coding sequence is TGCAGTGCTCAGACGGGTCCGGAGCAGTTCTTC. It specifies CSAQTGPEQFF.

In its sample, this clone was seen a few times. The chain joins TRBV4-3 to TRBJ1-4; 7 nucleotides agree with TRBD1. J was trimmed by 7 bases and V by 1 base; bases with no gene match: 12. CDR3 size: 17 residues. Germline V lookup: CDR1 LGHNA, CDR2 YSLEER. Written as DNA, the CDR3 is TGCGCCAGCAGCCAAGGTTACAGGGGAAGTGTCGGTGAAAAACTGTTTTTT. Its translation is CASSQGYRGSVGEKLFF.

The CDR3 DNA sequence: TGTGCCAGCAGCTATAGGAGGGGAGAGACCCAGTACTTC. It is translated as CASSYRRGETQYF. The rearrangement uses TRBV13 and TRBJ2-5; D is perhaps TRBD2 (6 bases). Germline-derived CDR1 and CDR2 are PRHDT and FYEKMQ (reference sequence). CDR3 length: 13 amino acids. The germline V and J ends were trimmed by 4 bases and 4 bases, with 10 bases remaining between them.

The chain couples TRBV11-2 to TRBJ1-2, with D possibly TRBD1 on 6 matching bases. The germline CDR1 and CDR2 sequences are SGHAT and FQNNGV. The CDR3 covers 16 residues. The V end lost 4 bases, the J end lost 1 base, and 16 bases lay between the germline ends. CDR3 DNA: TGTGCCAGCAGCTCGGACCGGGGGGGCTATAACTATGGCTACACCTTC. Translated: CASSSDRGGYNYGYTF.

The rearrangement uses TRBV11-2 and TRBJ2-1; D possibly corresponds to TRBD1 (6 bases). The CDR3 loop spans 15 amino acids. CDR1 and CDR2 from the germline V gene are SGHAT and FQNNGV. The V gene lost 0 bases and the J gene lost 5 bases, with 11 bases spanning the gap. The DNA for the CDR3 is TGTGCCAGCAGCTTAGACAGGGGCCCTCACAATGAGCAGTTCTTC. This gives the protein CASSLDRGPHNEQFF.

The V call is TRBV28, the J call TRBJ2-2; perhaps TRBD1 as D (7 bases). Trimming shortened V by 3 bases and J by 3 bases, and 11 bases separated the two germline ends. Germline V gene sequence: CDR1 MDHEN, CDR2 SYDVKM. This CDR3 is 15 amino acids long. The CDR3 sequence is CASSFDREDTGELFF. The DNA of the CDR3 is TGTGCCAGCAGTTTTGACAGGGAGGACACCGGGGAGCTGTTTTTT.

V is TRBV7-9 and J is TRBJ2-7; D is ambiguous. The ends were cut back, 4 bases at V and 3 bases at J, with 10 bases in the middle. There are 13 residues in the CDR3. Germline CDR1 is SEHNR and CDR2 is FQNEAQ (reference sequence). CDR3 sequence reads: CASSSPGGYEQYV. The CDR3 coding sequence is TGTGCCAGCAGCTCCCCTGGCGGCTACGAGCAGTACGTC.

This clone is a singleton in its sample. The chain links TRBV6-5 to TRBJ2-7; 10 positions agree with TRBD2. J was trimmed by 3 bases and V by 2 bases; bases with no gene match: 4. Germline assignment: CDR1 MNHEY and CDR2 SVGAGI. CDR3 length equals 15 residues. The CDR3 DNA reads as TGTGCCAGCAGTTACCCCGGGACTAGCGACTACGAGCAGTACTTC. The encoded protein is CASSYPGTSDYEQYF.

The chain employs TRBV7-9 and TRBJ2-7; 7 bases fit TRBD2. Germline assignment: CDR1 SEHNR and CDR2 FQNEAQ (reference sequence). J lost 7 bases, V lost 2 bases, and 8 bases had no gene match. The CDR3 runs to 14 residues. The CDR3 nucleotides are TGTGCCAGCAGCTTAATCACACCGGGGGGAGAGCAGTACTTC. Translated, it gives CASSLITPGGEQYF.

The chain couples TRBV29-1 to TRBJ2-1; 9 bases map to TRBD2. The CDR3 length is 15 residues. The V and J ends lost 4 bases and 5 bases, in that order; junction bases with no gene match: 9. Germline V gene sequence: CDR1 SQVTM, CDR2 ANQGSEA. The CDR3 sequence is CSVAGIAGENNEQFF. The CDR3 coding sequence is TGCAGCGTTGCGGGGATAGCGGGAGAGAACAATGAGCAGTTCTTC.

The chain links TRBV29-1 to TRBJ1-1; D perhaps matches TRBD1 (6 bases). Germline V lookup: CDR1 SQVTM, CDR2 ANQGSEA. The CDR3 spans 16 residues. Trimming left V 6 bases short and J 3 bases short, with 23 bases between. For the CDR3, the DNA is TGCAGCGTCCGAGTATTAGGAGGGTACAGGGACACTGAAGCTTTCTTT. Protein product: CSVRVLGGYRDTEAFF.

This rearrangement joins TRBV2 to TRBJ1-1; 7 bases map to TRBD1. Germline CDR1 SNHLY, CDR2 FYNNEI. This CDR3 has 12 amino acids. V lost 6 bases, J lost 8 bases, and 6 bases stayed unmatched. The CDR3 loop reads CASRQGMREAFF. CDR3 nucleotide sequence: TGTGCCAGCAGACAGGGGATGAGGGAAGCTTTCTTT.

The rearrangement uses TRBV2 and TRBJ2-1; D is tentatively TRBD1 or TRBD2 (5 bases each). The V end was cut by 1 base, the J end by 5 bases, with 15 bases between. The CDR3 runs to 16 residues. The germline gives CDR1 SNHLY, CDR2 FYNNEI. CDR3: CASSEDSFEGHNEQFF. The CDR3 bases are TGTGCCAGCAGTGAAGATAGCTTCGAGGGGCACAATGAGCAGTTCTTC.

Only a few counts were recorded for this clone. The rearrangement links TRBV6-4 to TRBJ2-3, with D possibly TRBD2 on 6 matching bases. The CDR3 runs 13 residues. Trimming removed 6 bases from V and 3 bases from J, with 10 bases in between. Germline values: CDR1 MRHNA, CDR2 SNTAGT. The CDR3 DNA is TGTGCCAGCAGCCTGACTAGAACAGATACGCAGTATTTT. It yields the protein CASSLTRTDTQYF.

The chain combines TRBV14 with TRBJ2-7; no firm D call. Germline CDR1 and CDR2: SGHDN and FVKESK. V was pared by 1 base and J by 3 bases, with 7 bases between. The CDR3 contains 13 residues. In nucleotides, the CDR3 is TGTGCCAGCAGCCAAGTCGGCAACTACGAGCAGTACTTC. Its protein product is CASSQVGNYEQYF.

This clone was observed once. The V and J genes are TRBV5-1 and TRBJ2-1, with 7 nucleotides matching TRBD1. The CDR3 runs 15 residues. The junction had 12 bases not matched to a gene; V was cut back by 4 bases and J by 8 bases. Looked up from germline, CDR1 is SGHRS and CDR2 is YFSETQ. CDR3 DNA: TGCGCCAGCAGCCAAACCTCCGGGACAGTTTATGAGCAGTTCTTC. Translation gives CASSQTSGTVYEQFF.

This clone was seen more than once but under ten times. The CDR3 protein is CASSYVDMGAEAFF. The CDR3 nucleotides read TGTGCCAGCAGCTACGTTGACATGGGGGCTGAAGCTTTCTTT. This chain links TRBV5-6 with TRBJ1-1; D is possibly TRBD1 (5 bases). V was pared by 3 bases and J by 6 bases, with 15 bases between. Germline assignment: CDR1 SGHDT and CDR2 YYEEEE. This CDR3 region has 14 residues.

The chain couples TRBV6-1 to TRBJ1-2; D call uncertain. V was trimmed by 4 bases and J by 8 bases, leaving 14 bases between them. CDR3 length equals 13 residues. Germline assignment: CDR1 MNHNS and CDR2 SASEGT. The CDR3 protein is CASSGLNVGGYTF. CDR3 coding DNA: TGTGCCAGCAGTGGCCTGAACGTGGGGGGCTACACCTTC.

This clone was found once. The chain couples TRBV5-1 to TRBJ2-3; perhaps TRBD1 as D (5 bases). The CDR3 extends over 14 amino acids. Germline V gene sequence: CDR1 SGHRS, CDR2 YFSETQ. Trimming took off 5 bases at V and 0 bases at J, with 10 bases between the two ends. The CDR3 sequence is CASRQGSSTDTQYF. The CDR3 DNA sequence: TGCGCCAGCAGGCAGGGATCTAGCACAGATACGCAGTATTTT.

This chain links TRBV10-3 with TRBJ1-1; TRBD1 is a possible D gene (5 bases). CDR3 length: 12 residues. The ends were cut back, 1 base at V and 5 bases at J, with 5 bases in the middle. The germline CDR1 and CDR2 sequences are ENHRY and SYGVKD. CDR3 nucleotide sequence: TGTGCCATCAGTGAGTGGGGGACTGAAGCTTTCTTT. This sequence encodes CAISEWGTEAFF.

This clone was detected only once. This chain uses TRBV4-3 with TRBJ2-7; D unclear. Germline loops: CDR1 LGHNA, CDR2 YSLEER. Trimming took off 1 base at V and 3 bases at J, with 7 bases between the two ends. The CDR3 totals 13 residues. In DNA form, the CDR3 reads TGCGCCAGCAGCCAAGCCGGTAACTACGAGCAGTACTTC. Translated: CASSQAGNYEQYF.

The chain carries TRBV4-2 and TRBJ1-1, with D perhaps TRBD1 (6 bases). CDR1 LGHNA and CDR2 YNFKEQ come from the germline V gene. Trimming stripped 5 bases from V and 0 bases from J, with 19 bases between. The CDR3 extends over 17 amino acids. The CDR3 here is CASSKAGARNLNTEAFF. The CDR3 region has the DNA TGTGCCAGCAGCAAAGCGGGGGCGCGTAACCTGAACACTGAAGCTTTCTTT.

The chain links TRBV21-1 to TRBJ2-1; TRBD2, the D gene given by the table, was not confirmed from the DNA. TRBV21-1 counts as a pseudogene. The CDR3 extends over 18 amino acids. CDR3 bases: TGTGCCAGCAGCAAAGCAGAAGTAGCGGGAGGGTGGGGCAATGAGCAGTTCTTC. This codes for CASSKAEVAGGWGNEQFF.